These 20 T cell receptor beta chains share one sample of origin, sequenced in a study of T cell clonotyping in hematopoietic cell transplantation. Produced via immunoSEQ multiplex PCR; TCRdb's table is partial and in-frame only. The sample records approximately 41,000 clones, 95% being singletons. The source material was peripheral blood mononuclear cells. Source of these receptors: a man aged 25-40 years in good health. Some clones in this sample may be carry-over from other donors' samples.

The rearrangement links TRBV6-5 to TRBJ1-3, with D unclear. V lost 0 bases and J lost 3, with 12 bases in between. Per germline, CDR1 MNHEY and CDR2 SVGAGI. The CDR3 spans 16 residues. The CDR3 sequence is CASSYSTPGGGNTIYF. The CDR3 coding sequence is TGTGCCAGCAGTTACTCGACTCCGGGTGGTGGAAACACCATATATTTT.

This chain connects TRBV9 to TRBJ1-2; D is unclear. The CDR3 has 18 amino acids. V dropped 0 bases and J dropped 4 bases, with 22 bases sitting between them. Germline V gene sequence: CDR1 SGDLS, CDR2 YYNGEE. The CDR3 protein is CASSVDWIGESMAYGYTF. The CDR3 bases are TGTGCCAGCAGCGTAGACTGGATTGGGGAATCTATGGCCTATGGCTACACCTTC. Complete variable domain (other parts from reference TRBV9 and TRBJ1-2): DSGVTQTPKHLITATGQRVTLRCSPRSGDLSVYWYQQSLDQGLQFLIQYYNGEERAKGNILERFSAQQFPDLHSELNLSSLELGDSALYFCASSVDWIGESMAYGYTFGSGTRLTVV.

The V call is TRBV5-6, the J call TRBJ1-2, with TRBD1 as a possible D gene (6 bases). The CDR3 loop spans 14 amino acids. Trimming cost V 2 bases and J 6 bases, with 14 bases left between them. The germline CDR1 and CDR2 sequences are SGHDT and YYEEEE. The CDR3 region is CASSFTGIQDGYTF. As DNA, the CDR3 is TGTGCCAGCAGCTTTACAGGGATTCAAGATGGCTACACCTTC.

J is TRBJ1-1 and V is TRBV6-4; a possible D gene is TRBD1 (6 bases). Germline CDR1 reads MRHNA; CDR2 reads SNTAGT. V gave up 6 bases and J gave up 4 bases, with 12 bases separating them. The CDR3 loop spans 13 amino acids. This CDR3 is CASSKQGGTEAFF. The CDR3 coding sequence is TGTGCCAGCAGCAAACAGGGAGGCACTGAAGCTTTCTTT.

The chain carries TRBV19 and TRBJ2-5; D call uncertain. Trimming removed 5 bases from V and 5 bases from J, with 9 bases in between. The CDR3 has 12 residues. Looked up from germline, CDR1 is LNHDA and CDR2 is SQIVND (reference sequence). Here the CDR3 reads CASSPHTETQYF. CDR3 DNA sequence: TGTGCCAGTAGTCCTCACACGGAGACCCAGTACTTC.

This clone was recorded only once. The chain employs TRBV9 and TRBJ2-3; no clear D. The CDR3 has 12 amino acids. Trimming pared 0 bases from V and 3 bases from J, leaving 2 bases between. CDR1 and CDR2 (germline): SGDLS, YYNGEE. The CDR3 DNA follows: TGTGCCAGCAGCGTAGAGACAGATACGCAGTATTTT. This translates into CASSVETDTQYF.

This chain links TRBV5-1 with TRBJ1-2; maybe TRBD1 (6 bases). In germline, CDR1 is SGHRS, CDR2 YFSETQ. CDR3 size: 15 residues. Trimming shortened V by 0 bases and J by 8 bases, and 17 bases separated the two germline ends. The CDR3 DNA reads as TGCGCCAGCAGCTTGGCGGGGGGCTTACTAGAAGGCTACACCTTC. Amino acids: CASSLAGGLLEGYTF.

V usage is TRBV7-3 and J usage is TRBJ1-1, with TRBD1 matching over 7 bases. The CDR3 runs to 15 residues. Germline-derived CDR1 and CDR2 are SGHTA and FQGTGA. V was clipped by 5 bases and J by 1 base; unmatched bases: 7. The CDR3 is CASSPTGAPNTEAFF. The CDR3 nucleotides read TGTGCCAGCAGCCCCACAGGGGCCCCGAACACTGAAGCTTTCTTT.

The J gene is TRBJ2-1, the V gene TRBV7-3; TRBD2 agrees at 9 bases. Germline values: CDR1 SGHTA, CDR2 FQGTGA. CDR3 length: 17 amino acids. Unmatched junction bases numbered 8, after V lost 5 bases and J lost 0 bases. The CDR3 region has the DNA TGTGCCAGCAGCCTCCTTAGCGGGAGAGGCTCCTACAATGAGCAGTTCTTC. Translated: CASSLLSGRGSYNEQFF.

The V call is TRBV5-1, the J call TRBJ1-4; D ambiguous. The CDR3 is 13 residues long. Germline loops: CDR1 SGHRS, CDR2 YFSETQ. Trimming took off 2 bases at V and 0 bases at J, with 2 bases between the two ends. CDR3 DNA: TGCGCCAGCAGCTTAGCAACTAATGAAAAACTGTTTTTT. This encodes CASSLATNEKLFF.

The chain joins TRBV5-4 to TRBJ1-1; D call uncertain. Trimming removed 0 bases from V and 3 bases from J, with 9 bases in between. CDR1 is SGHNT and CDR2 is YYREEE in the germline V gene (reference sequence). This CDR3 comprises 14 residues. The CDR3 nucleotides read TGTGCCAGCAGCTTGGCCGGTATCGACACTGAAGCTTTCTTT. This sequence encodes CASSLAGIDTEAFF.

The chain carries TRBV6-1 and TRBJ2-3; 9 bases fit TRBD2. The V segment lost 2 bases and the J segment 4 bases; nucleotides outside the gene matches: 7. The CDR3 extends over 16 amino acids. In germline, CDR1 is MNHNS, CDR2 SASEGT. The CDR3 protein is CASSESAGGRADTQYF. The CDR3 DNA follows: TGTGCCAGCAGTGAATCCGCGGGGGGGCGGGCAGATACGCAGTATTTT.

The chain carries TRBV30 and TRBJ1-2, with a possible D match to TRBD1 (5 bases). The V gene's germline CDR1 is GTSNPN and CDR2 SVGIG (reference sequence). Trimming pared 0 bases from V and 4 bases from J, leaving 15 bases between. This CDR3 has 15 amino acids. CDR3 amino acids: CAWSVSPQGGYGYTF. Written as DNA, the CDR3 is TGTGCCTGGAGTGTATCCCCCCAGGGAGGCTATGGCTACACCTTC.

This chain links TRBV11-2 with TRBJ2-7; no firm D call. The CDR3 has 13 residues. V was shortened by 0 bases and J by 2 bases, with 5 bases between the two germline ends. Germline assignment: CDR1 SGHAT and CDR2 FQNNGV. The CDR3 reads CASSLELTYEQYF. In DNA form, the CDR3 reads TGTGCCAGCAGCTTAGAGTTGACCTACGAGCAGTACTTC. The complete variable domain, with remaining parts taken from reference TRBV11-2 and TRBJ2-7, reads EAGVAQSPRYKIIEKRQSVAFWCNPISGHATLYWYQQILGQGPKLLIQFQNNGVVDDSQLPKDRFSAERLKGVDSTLKIQPAKLEDSAVYLCASSLELTYEQYFGPGTRLTVT.

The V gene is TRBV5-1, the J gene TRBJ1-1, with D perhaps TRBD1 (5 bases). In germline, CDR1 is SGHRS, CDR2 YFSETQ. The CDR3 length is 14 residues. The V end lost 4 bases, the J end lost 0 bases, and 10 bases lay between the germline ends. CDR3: CASSIGTVNTEAFF. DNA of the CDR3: TGCGCCAGCAGCATAGGGACGGTGAACACTGAAGCTTTCTTT.

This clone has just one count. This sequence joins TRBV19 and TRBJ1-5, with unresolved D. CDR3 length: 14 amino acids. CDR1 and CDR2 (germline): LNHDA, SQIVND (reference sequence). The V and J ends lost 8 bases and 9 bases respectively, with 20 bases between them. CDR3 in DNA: TGTGCCAGTCAGAGCCTTCTTCCTCGTCGGCCCCAGCATTTT. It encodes CASQSLLPRRPQHF.

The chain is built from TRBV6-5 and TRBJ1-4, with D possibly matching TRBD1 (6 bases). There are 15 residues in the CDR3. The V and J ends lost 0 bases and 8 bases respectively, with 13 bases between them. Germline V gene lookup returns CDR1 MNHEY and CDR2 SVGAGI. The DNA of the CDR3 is TGTGCCAGCAGTTACTCGAACAGGGTTGAGGAAAAACTGTTTTTT. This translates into CASSYSNRVEEKLFF.

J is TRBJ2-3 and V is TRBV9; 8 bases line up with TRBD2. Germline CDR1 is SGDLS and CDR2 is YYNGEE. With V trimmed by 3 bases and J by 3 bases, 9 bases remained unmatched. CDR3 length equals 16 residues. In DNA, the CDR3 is TGTGCCAGCAGCGGGGCTGGCGGGGGGATAACAGATACGCAGTATTTT. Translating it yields CASSGAGGGITDTQYF.

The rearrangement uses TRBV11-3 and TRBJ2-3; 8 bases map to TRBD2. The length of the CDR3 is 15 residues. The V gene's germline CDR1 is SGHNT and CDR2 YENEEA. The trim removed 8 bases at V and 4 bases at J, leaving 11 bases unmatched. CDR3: CASSPPGTRSDTQYF. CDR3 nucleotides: TGTGCCAGCTCACCTCCCGGGACTAGATCAGATACGCAGTATTTT.

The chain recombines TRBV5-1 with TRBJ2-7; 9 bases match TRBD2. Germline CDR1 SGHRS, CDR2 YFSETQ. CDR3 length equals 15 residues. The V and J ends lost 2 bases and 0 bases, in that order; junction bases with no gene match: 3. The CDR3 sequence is CASSFTSGPSYEQYF. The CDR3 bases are TGCGCCAGCAGCTTCACTAGCGGGCCCTCCTACGAGCAGTACTTC.